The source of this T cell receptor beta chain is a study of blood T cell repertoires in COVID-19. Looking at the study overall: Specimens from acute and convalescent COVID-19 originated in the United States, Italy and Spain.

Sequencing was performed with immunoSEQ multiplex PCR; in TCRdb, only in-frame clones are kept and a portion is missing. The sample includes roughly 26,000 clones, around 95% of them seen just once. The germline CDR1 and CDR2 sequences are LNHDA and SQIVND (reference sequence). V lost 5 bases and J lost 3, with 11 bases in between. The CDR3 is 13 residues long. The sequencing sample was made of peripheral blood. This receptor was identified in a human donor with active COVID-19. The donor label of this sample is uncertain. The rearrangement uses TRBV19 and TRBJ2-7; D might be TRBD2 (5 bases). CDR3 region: CASSHGLIYEQYF. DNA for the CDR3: TGTGCCAGTAGTCACGGACTGATCTACGAGCAGTACTTC.